This paragraph covers one T cell receptor (beta chain) sequence. What antigen it recognizes has not been identified. Base qualities are missing; no much larger clone stands one base away. The method was the immunoSEQ multiplex PCR assay. Rearranged TCR beta chain sequences were amplified using the hsTCRB Kit according to the manufacturer's protocol. TCRB libraries were sequenced on an Illumina MiSeq. On the study's bioinformatics: The kit vendor's proprietary platform handled demultiplexing, trimming and gene mapping. TCRdb mirrors the immuneACCESS table, restricted to in-frame sequences. Some clones are absent from its copies; in checked studies, under half trace to an unresolved V gene, and the reason for the others is unknown. That table is the source of V, J and clone size, and D and trimming were worked out from the DNA. The sample table records over 30,000 clones; just under 90% of these occur just once. Together, the top ten hold approximately 12% of the sample.

This sample was included in a study of a mutant IDH1 vaccine in newly diagnosed glioma (dated by TCRdb to the early 2020s). Notes on the research overall: Vaccination was initiated 4-6 weeks after radiotherapy alone, or concurrently with temozolomide cycles in the chemotherapy-containing groups. Peripheral blood samples were drawn at six visits, namely V03 (baseline), V05, V07, V10, V12 and V13. Before enrollment, most patients had been given radiochemotherapy with temozolomide as standard therapy, while the rest had received either radiotherapy alone or temozolomide alone. The roughly 33 treated patients were roughly 62% male and roughly 38% female, with a mean age of roughly 40 years. Visit V12 was the week-35 safety follow-up and visit V13 was the week-47 end of study. Longitudinal TCRB deep sequencing was done for about two dozen treated patients, wherever samples were available for exploratory analyses.

Including the terminal cysteine and phenylalanine, the CDR3 comprises 16 residues. Solely the CDR3 DNA is kept, with 48 bases framed from the first base. The germline V gene (reference sequence) gives CDR1 as LNHDA and CDR2 as SQIVND. V is clipped by 3 bases and J by 6 bases, and the sequence between their germline boundaries is 20 bases long. The time point label corresponds to: week 47, end of study. A 20-mer mutant IDH1 peptide at 300 micrograms in Montanide made up each vaccine dose, which was injected subcutaneously together with topical imiquimod. Eight vaccinations were administered to patients in weeks 1, 3, 5, 7, 11, 15, 19 and 23, corresponding to visits V03 through V10. Donors had newly diagnosed WHO grade 3 or 4 IDH1-mutant astrocytomas with loss of nuclear ATRX. The samples were drawn from NOA16, a multicentre, single-arm, open-label phase I trial in Germany that tested a mutant IDH1 peptide vaccine in humans for the first time. Genomic DNA for TCRB sequencing was isolated from EDTA blood with the DNeasy Blood and Tissue Kit.

Overall study results and their limits: The authors stated that sample limitations prevented analyses of patient blood samples from being reproduced. Selection of PBMC samples for TCRB deep sequencing was based on availability. Pseudoprogression seemed to be unrelated to changes in the top peripheral T cell clonotypes found by TCRB sequencing. Immune responses induced by the vaccine were seen in 93.3% of patients across multiple MHC alleles.

This TCR was recovered from a young woman with glioma. This chain is built from TRBV19 and TRBJ1-2; the D gene is perhaps TRBD1, from 5 matching bases. This specimen consisted of PBMCs, obtained from a glioma patient whose treatment included an IDH1 peptide vaccine. CDR3 reads: CASSISLGRGRDGYTF. DNA sequence: TGTGCCAGTAGTATCAGTCTCGGTAGGGGAAGGGATGGCTACACCTTC. The reference TRBV19 and TRBJ1-2 proteins fill in what lies around the CDR3, so the full variable domain reads DGGITQSPKYLFRKEGQNVTLSCEQNLNHDAMYWYRQDPGQGLRLIYYSQIVNDFQKGDIAEGYSVSREKKESFPLTVTSAQKNPTAFYLCASSISLGRGRDGYTFGSGTRLTVV.